These 5 T cell receptor beta chains were all obtained from the same sample, sequenced in a study of blood T cell repertoires in COVID-19. Using immunoSEQ multiplex PCR, the repertoire was profiled, and TCRdb retains in-frame clones only, with some absent. The sample yields about 130,000 clones, roughly 90% seen once. The specimen sequenced was peripheral blood. These receptors all come from a man aged 45 to 65 with active COVID-19.

V is TRBV12-5 and J is TRBJ2-5; the D gene is possibly TRBD2 (5 bases). There are 13 residues in the CDR3. Germline V CDR1 and CDR2: LGHNT, FRNRAP. Trimming removed 6 bases from V and 4 bases from J, with 12 bases in between. DNA for the CDR3: TGTGCTAGTGGACTGGACGGAGGAGAGACCCAGTACTTC. Its protein is CASGLDGGETQYF.

The genes are TRBV5-6 and TRBJ1-2; perhaps TRBD1 as D (5 bases). Trimming took 6 bases from V and 3 from J, leaving 15 bases between them. Germline CDR1 and CDR2: SGHDT and YYEEEE. The CDR3 covers 14 residues. The CDR3: CASIERGRDYGYTF. The CDR3 nucleotides read TGTGCCAGCATCGAGCGGGGCAGGGACTATGGCTACACCTTC. Full variable domain (remainder filled in from reference TRBV5-6 and TRBJ1-2): DAGVTQSPTHLIKTRGQQVTLRCSPKSGHDTVSWYQQALGQGPQFIFQYYEEEERQRGNFPDRFSGHQFPNYSSELNVNALLLGDSALYLCASIERGRDYGYTFGSGTRLTVV.

This clone came up once. The chain uses TRBV11-2 and TRBJ1-2, with 7 bases identical to TRBD1. CDR1 and CDR2 (germline): SGHAT, FQNNGV. The CDR3 is 14 amino acids. The ends lost 5 bases at V and 2 bases at J; junction bases unmatched: 5. The CDR3 sequence is CASSHGQANYGYTF. DNA for the CDR3: TGTGCCAGCAGCCACGGACAGGCCAACTATGGCTACACCTTC.

This chain joins TRBV18 and TRBJ2-3; 9 bases match TRBD2. The CDR3 totals 16 residues. The germline CDR1 and CDR2 sequences are KGHSH and LQKENI. V gave up 6 bases and J gave up 3 bases; unmatched junction bases: 10. The CDR3: CASSPGTSRVTDTQYF. The DNA for the CDR3 is TGTGCCAGCTCCCCCGGGACTAGCAGGGTTACAGATACGCAGTATTTT.

This clone was counted between two and nine times. The chain recombines TRBV11-2 with TRBJ1-2; tentative D call: TRBD1 (6 bases). The CDR3 consists of 15 residues. Germline CDR1 SGHAT, CDR2 FQNNGV. V lost 1 base and J lost 4, with 13 bases in between. The CDR3, as DNA: TGTGCCAGCAGCTTAGTTCAGGGGTCGGGCTATGGCTACACCTTC. Translation: CASSLVQGSGYGYTF.